The entry that follows covers one TCR beta chain sequence. The data belong to a study of T cells after yellow fever vaccination. Across the study: Fractions with few cells were prepared using SMART-Seq v4 Ultra Low Input.

V was trimmed by 11 bases and J by 5 bases, leaving 21 bases between them. The CDR3 extends over 14 amino acids. Germline assignment: CDR1 MDHEN and CDR2 SYDVKM. As TCR cDNA was made by 5'RACE template switching, a universal primer site and UMIs were added. One entry per CDR3 protein results from TCRdb running MiXCR on the 5' RACE reads. The table records about 320,000 distinct CDR3 sequences, 6.5% to 8.5% of them present only once. The chain recombines TRBV28 with TRBJ1-2, with D unclear. The clonotype originates from a man between 18 and 35 years old who received the YFV17D yellow fever vaccine. The sequences come from PBMCs, collected 45 days after the first yellow fever vaccination. The CDR3 bases are TGTGCCTCCACAGCCACACTAGGTAGTTATGGCTACACCTTC. Protein sequence: CASTATLGSYGYTF.